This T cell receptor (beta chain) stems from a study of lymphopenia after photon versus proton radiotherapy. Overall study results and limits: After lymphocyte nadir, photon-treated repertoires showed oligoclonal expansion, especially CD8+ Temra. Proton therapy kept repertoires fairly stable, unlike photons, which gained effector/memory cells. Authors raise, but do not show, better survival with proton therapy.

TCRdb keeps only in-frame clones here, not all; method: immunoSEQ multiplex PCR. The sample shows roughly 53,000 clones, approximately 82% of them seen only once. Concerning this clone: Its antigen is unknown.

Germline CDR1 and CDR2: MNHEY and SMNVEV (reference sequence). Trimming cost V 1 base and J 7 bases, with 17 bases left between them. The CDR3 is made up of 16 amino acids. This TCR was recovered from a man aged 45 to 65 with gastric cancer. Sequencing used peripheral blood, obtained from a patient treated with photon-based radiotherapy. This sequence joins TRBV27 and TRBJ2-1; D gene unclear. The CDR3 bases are TGTGCCAGCAGTTTATACTCTAGTAACCTCGCGAATGAGCAGTTCTTC. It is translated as CASSLYSSNLANEQFF.